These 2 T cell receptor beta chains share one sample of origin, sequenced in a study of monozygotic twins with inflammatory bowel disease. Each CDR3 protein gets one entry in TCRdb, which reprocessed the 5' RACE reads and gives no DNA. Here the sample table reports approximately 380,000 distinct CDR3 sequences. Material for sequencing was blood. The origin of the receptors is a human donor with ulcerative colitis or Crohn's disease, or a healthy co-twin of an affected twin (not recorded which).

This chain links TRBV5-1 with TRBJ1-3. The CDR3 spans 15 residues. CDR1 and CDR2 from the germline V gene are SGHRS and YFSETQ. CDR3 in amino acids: CASTSTDSSGNTIYF.

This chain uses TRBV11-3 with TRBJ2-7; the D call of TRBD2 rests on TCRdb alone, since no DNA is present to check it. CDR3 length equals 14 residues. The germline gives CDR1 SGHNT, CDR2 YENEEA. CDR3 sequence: CASPSPGLSYEQYF.